This T cell receptor (beta chain) was observed in a study of T cells in Graves' hyperthyroidism and ophthalmopathy. These patients, aged 18 to 65, had recently diagnosed hyperthyroidism lasting under 2 months. Researchers took RNA transcripts and amplified the TCR beta CDR3 regions from them. HTBI primers drove first-round RT-PCR of the TCR CDR3. TCRdb independently ran MiXCR on the multiplex PCR reads; one entry per CDR3 protein. This sample carries almost 600,000 distinct CDR3 sequences, 14% of them seen once, and the ten largest clones take roughly 5.7%. The CDR3 has 15 amino acids. V lost 1 base and J 2 bases, leaving 14 bases between the germline ends. The germline V gene has CDR1 DFQATT and CDR2 SNEGSKA (reference sequence).

The material sequenced was blood. The chain joins TRBV20-1 to TRBJ1-1, with D possibly being TRBD1 (5 bases). The origin of this receptor is a woman aged 25-40 years with Graves' hyperthyroidism that later progressed to Graves' ophthalmopathy. The CDR3 bases are TGCAGTGCTAGAGCTTGGGGGAGTATTAACACTGAAGCTTTCTTT. Translating gives CSARAWGSINTEAFF.